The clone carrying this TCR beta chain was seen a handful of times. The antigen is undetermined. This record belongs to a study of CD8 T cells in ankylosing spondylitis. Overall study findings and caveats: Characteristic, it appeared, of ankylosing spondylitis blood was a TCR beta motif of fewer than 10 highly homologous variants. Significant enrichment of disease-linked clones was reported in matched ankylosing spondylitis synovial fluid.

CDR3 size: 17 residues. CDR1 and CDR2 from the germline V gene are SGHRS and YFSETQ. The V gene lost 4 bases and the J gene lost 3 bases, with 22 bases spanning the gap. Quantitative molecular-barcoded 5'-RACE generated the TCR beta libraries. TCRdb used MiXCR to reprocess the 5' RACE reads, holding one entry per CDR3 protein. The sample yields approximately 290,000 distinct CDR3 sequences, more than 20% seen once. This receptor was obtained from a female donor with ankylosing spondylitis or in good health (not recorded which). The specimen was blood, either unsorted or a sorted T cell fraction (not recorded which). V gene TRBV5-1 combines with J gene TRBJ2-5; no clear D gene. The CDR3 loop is CASSGDAHGSTKETQYF. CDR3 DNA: TGCGCCAGCAGCGGAGACGCCCACGGATCCACTAAAGAGACCCAGTACTTC.